Following are 19 T cell receptor beta chains from one sample sequenced in a study of HIV-infected children after antiretroviral therapy interruption. Treatment reported: PENTA 11 planned treatment interruption arm or continuous ART arm. A 3' RACE protocol on RNA, with unique molecular identifiers, produced the TCR library. A single record per CDR3 protein comes from TCRdb applying MiXCR to the 3' RACE reads. The sample lists some 40,000 distinct CDR3 sequences; less than 8.5% were seen once. The sequences come from CD45RA+ CD4+ T cells from PBMCs, pooled from several time points, collected from a donor given antiretroviral therapy, either interrupted or continuous. Stated subset: naive CD4+ CD45RA+ CD45RO- T cells. These TCRs come from a pool of human donors with HIV.

This clonotype came up many times. V is TRBV28 and J is TRBJ1-2; D gene unclear. This CDR3 spans 15 amino acids. The ends were cut back, 1 base at V and 3 bases at J, with 12 bases in the middle. Germline V gene lookup returns CDR1 MDHEN and CDR2 SYDVKM. The CDR3 sequence: CASSLSQDPHYGYTF. The CDR3 coding sequence is TGTGCCAGCAGTTTATCCCAGGACCCACACTATGGCTACACCTTC.

There are many counts of this clonotype. The CDR3 sequence is CASSLVSGVNNEQFF. The CDR3 DNA is TGTGCCAGCAGTTTAGTTAGCGGGGTAAACAATGAGCAGTTCTTC. V gene TRBV12-3 or TRBV12-4 combines with J gene TRBJ2-1, with 8 positions matching TRBD2. This CDR3 region has 15 residues. With V trimmed by 1 base and J by 5 bases, 4 bases remained unmatched.

This clonotype occurred many times. The chain joins TRBV6-6 to TRBJ1-1; TRBD1 aligns across 8 bases. The V and J ends lost 2 bases and 6 bases, in that order; junction bases with no gene match: 2. The CDR3 has 13 amino acids. Germline V gives CDR1 MNHNY, CDR2 SVGAGI (reference sequence). CDR3 in DNA: TGTGCCAGCAGTTACGGGACAGGTGCTGAAGCTTTCTTT. This codes for CASSYGTGAEAFF.

This clonotype was recorded many times. The chain couples TRBV27 to TRBJ1-2, with D possibly TRBD1 on 5 matching bases. This CDR3 spans 13 amino acids. The V gene's germline CDR1 is MNHEY and CDR2 SMNVEV (reference sequence). Trimming stripped 3 bases from V and 5 bases from J, with 10 bases between. CDR3 nucleotides: TGTGCCAGCAGTTTTCACCAGGGATATGGCTACACCTTC. It is translated as CASSFHQGYGYTF.

This clonotype has ten or more counts. The chain couples TRBV28 to TRBJ1-1; 8 bases fit TRBD1. Germline loops: CDR1 MDHEN, CDR2 SYDVKM. The V gene end was trimmed by 3 bases and the J gene end by 13 bases; junction bases not matched to a gene: 22. This CDR3 is 17 amino acids long. DNA of the CDR3: TGTGCCAGCAGTTTCCTCACCGGGACAGGTACTAATGATCAGGGTTTCTTT. Translation: CASSFLTGTGTNDQGFF.

This clonotype was seen many times. This sequence joins TRBV12-3 or TRBV12-4 and TRBJ2-5; TRBD2 matches 9 bases. The CDR3 consists of 13 residues. The J segment lost 14 bases and the V segment lost 5 bases, leaving 12 bases of the junction unmatched. The DNA for the CDR3 is TGTGCCAGCAGTCCCCGACTAGCGGCCACGAATTACTTC. Translating it yields CASSPRLAATNYF.

This clonotype was recorded at least ten times. The chain is built from TRBV5-1 and TRBJ2-1, with D unclear. Trimming took 0 bases from V and 3 from J, leaving 7 bases between them. The CDR3 extends over 14 amino acids. Germline loops: CDR1 SGHRS, CDR2 YFSETQ. The DNA of the CDR3 is TGCGCCAGCAGCTTGGGGGCTAGCTACAATGAGCAGTTCTTC. The encoded protein is CASSLGASYNEQFF.

This clonotype was counted ten times or more. The J gene is TRBJ1-4, the V gene TRBV24-1; tentative D call: TRBD1 (5 bases). The V gene lost 11 bases and the J gene lost 7 bases, with 25 bases spanning the gap. The CDR3 is 16 residues long. Germline CDR1 reads KGHDR; CDR2 reads SFDVKD. CDR3 loop: CAISLLDRGGGEKLFF. DNA of the CDR3: TGTGCCATTTCCCTCCTGGATCGTGGGGGGGGTGAAAAACTGTTTTTT.

The table lists this clonotype with a few counts. The chain is built from TRBV19 and TRBJ2-7, with TRBD1 as a possible D gene (6 bases). The ends were cut back, 8 bases at V and 10 bases at J, with 21 bases in the middle. Per germline, CDR1 LNHDA and CDR2 SQIVND (reference sequence). The CDR3 totals 13 residues. CDR3 in amino acids: CASGDRDNYEQYF. The CDR3 nucleotides read TGTGCCAGTGGTGACCGGGACAACTATGAACAGTACTTC.

At least ten counts were recorded for this clonotype. V usage is TRBV24-1 and J usage is TRBJ2-2; 9 bases align to TRBD1. The V gene's germline CDR1 is KGHDR and CDR2 SFDVKD. V trimming: 7 bases; J trimming: 5 bases; junction bases outside the gene matches: 10. CDR3 size: 16 residues. The CDR3 region is CATSHLGQGKTGELFF. CDR3 in DNA: TGTGCCACCAGCCACCTGGGACAGGGAAAGACCGGGGAGCTGTTTTTT.

This clonotype was counted many times. The chain has TRBV2 and TRBJ2-5; no clear D gene. V gave up 0 bases and J gave up 7 bases, with 0 bases separating them. This CDR3 has 10 amino acids. The germline gives CDR1 SNHLY, CDR2 FYNNEI. The CDR3 spells CASSEATQYF. CDR3 bases: TGTGCCAGCAGTGAAGCGACCCAGTACTTC.

This clonotype was observed a few times. The junction departs from the called germline gene at one end, perhaps through a read error. CDR3 DNA: TGTGCCAGCGGTGATGCAAGACATAAAAACACCTTGTACTTT. Translating gives CASGDARHKNTLYF. The chain links TRBV6-6 to TRBJ2-4; no clear D gene. In germline, CDR1 is MNHNY, CDR2 SVGAGI (reference sequence). The CDR3 length is 14 residues.

This clonotype was counted at least ten times. This rearrangement joins TRBV12-3 or TRBV12-4 to TRBJ1-3; TRBD1 matches at 8 bases. This CDR3 has 15 residues. V shed 5 bases and J 3 bases; nucleotides not matched to a gene: 6. The CDR3 sequence: CASSKQGVNGNTIYF. The CDR3 DNA sequence: TGTGCCAGCAGTAAACAGGGGGTGAATGGAAACACCATATATTTT.

This clonotype has at least ten counts. The rearrangement uses TRBV19 and TRBJ1-4, with D unresolved. The germline gives CDR1 LNHDA, CDR2 SQIVND (reference sequence). Trimming removed 3 bases at V and 7 bases at J, with 12 bases between. The CDR3 consists of 14 residues. The CDR3 protein is CASSILGRGEKLFF. CDR3 nucleotide sequence: TGTGCCAGTAGTATTCTAGGACGGGGTGAAAAACTGTTTTTT.

This clonotype was observed a few times. The chain joins TRBV7-2 to TRBJ1-2; D call uncertain. Germline lookup yields CDR1 SGHTA and CDR2 FQGNSA. The CDR3 totals 12 residues. V lost 5 bases to trimming and J lost 5 bases, with 9 bases between them. The CDR3 region is CASSRGGYGYTF. DNA for the CDR3: TGTGCCAGCAGCCGTGGAGGGTATGGCTACACCTTC. Full variable domain (remainder filled in from reference TRBV7-2 and TRBJ1-2): GAGVSQSPSNKVTEKGKDVELRCDPISGHTALYWYRQSLGQGLEFLIYFQGNSAPDKSGLPSDRFSAERTGGSVSTLTIQRTQQEDSAVYLCASSRGGYGYTFGSGTRLTVV.

The chain has TRBV20-1 and TRBJ1-6, with 8 bases identical to TRBD1. CDR3 length equals 15 residues. CDR1 is DFQATT, CDR2 SNEGSKA, per germline (reference sequence). The trim removed 6 bases at V and 1 base at J, leaving 5 bases unmatched. In DNA form, the CDR3 reads TGCAGTGCCCGACAGGGGAGTTCCTATAATTCACCCCTCCACTTT. This encodes CSARQGSSYNSPLHF.

The V gene is TRBV30, the J gene TRBJ2-3; 10 bases match TRBD2. The trim removed 5 bases at V and 4 bases at J, leaving 15 bases unmatched. Germline V gene sequence: CDR1 GTSNPN, CDR2 SVGIG (reference sequence). The length of the CDR3 is 17 residues. The CDR3 sequence is CAWPLRKAGGRADTQYF. The CDR3 nucleotides read TGTGCCTGGCCCCTTCGAAAAGCGGGAGGGCGGGCAGATACGCAGTATTTT.

This sequence joins TRBV27 and TRBJ2-7, with D perhaps matching TRBD2 (7 bases). The V and J ends lost 6 bases and 5 bases respectively, with 11 bases between them. The CDR3 covers 12 residues. Germline CDR1 reads MNHEY; CDR2 reads SMNVEV (reference sequence). The CDR3 DNA sequence: TGTGCCAGCAGGGGAGGGGGGAACGAGCAGTACTTC. Its protein is CASRGGGNEQYF.

This clonotype was counted many times. The rearrangement links TRBV6-6 to TRBJ2-1; D possibly corresponds to TRBD2 (6 bases). The CDR3 runs to 16 residues. V was clipped by 8 bases and J by 1 base, with 18 bases between them. Germline CDR1 and CDR2: MNHNY and SVGAGI (reference sequence). CDR3 coding DNA: TGTGCCAGCCGCCTGGGGGGAATGAGGTCCTACAATGAGCAGTTCTTC. It specifies CASRLGGMRSYNEQFF.